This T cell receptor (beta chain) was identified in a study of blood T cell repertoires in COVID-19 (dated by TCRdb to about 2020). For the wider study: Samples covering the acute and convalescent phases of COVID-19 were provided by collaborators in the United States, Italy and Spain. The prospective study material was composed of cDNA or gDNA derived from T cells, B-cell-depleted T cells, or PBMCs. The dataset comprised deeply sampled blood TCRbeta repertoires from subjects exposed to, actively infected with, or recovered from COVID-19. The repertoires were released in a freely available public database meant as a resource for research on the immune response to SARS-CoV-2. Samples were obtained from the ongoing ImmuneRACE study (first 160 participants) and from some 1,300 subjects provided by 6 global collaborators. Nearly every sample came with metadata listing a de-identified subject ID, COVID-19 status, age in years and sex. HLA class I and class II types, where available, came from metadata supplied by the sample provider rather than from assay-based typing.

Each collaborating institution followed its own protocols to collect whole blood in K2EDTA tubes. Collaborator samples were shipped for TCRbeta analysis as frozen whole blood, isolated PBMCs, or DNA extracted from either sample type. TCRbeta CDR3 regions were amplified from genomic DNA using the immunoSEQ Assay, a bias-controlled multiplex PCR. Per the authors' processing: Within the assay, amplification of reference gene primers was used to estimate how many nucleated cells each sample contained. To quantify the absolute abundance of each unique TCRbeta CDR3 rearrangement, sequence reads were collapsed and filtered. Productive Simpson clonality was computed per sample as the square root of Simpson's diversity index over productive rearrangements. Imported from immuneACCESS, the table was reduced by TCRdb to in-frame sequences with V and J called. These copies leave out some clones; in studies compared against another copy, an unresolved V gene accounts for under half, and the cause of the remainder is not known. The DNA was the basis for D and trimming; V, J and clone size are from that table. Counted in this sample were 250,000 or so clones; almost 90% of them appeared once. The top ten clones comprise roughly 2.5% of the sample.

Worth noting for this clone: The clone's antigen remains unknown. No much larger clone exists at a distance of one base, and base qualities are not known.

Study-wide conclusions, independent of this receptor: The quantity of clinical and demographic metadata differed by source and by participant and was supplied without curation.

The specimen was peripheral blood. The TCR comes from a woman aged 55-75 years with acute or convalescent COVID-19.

The DNA is TGTGCCAGCAGCTTGGCAGTCCAAGAGACCCAGTACTTC. This yields the protein CASSLAVQETQYF. This receptor chain uses TRBV7-9 and TRBJ2-5, with the D segment identity uncertain. Trimming at the junction amounts to 3 bases on V and 1 base on J, and the germline ends lie 6 bases apart. The germline V gene (reference sequence) provides CDR1 SEHNR and CDR2 FQNEAQ. From cysteine to phenylalanine, the CDR3 is 13 amino acids long. Only the CDR3 portion is preserved as DNA: 39 bases, with reading frame beginning at the first base.